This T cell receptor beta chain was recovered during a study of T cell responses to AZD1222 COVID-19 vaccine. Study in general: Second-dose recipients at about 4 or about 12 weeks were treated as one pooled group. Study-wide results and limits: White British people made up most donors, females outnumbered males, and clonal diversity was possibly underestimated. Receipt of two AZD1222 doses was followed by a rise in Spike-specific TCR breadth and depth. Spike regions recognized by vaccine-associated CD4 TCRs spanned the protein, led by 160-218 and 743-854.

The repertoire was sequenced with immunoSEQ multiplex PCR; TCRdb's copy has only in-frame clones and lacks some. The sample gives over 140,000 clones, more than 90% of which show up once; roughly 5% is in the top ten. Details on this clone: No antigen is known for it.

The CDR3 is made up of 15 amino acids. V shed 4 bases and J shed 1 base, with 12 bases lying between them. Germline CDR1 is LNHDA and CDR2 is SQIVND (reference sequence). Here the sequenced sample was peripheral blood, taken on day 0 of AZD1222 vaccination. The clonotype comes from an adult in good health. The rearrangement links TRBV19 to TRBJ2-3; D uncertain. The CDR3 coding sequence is TGTGCCAGTAGTAGTTGGACGGGTGGCACAGATACGCAGTATTTT. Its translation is CASSSWTGGTDTQYF.